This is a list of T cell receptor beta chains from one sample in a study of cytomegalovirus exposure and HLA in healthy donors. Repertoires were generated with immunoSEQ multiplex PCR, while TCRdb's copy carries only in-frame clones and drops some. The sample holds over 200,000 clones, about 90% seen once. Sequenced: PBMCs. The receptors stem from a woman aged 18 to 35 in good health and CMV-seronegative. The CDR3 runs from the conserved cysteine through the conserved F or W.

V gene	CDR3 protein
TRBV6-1	CASSEALLARSSYEQYF
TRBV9	CASGRELGTNTQYF
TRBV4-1	CASSQQRRQETQYF
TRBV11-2	CASSLVSDTQYF
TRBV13	CASSSSRGTSGSTDTQYF
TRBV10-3	CAISEPPATGKEQYF
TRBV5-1	CASSPPGLAGGGTQYF
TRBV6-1	CASSESGMTTRYF
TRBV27	CASSVLAGGVNEQFF
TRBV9	CASSVKSWGGSSYNEQFF
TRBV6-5	CASSPRGRGGEQYF
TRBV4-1	CASSQVGREDEQYF
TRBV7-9	CASSLGTGSTDTQYF
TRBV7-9	CASSFTGAGELFF
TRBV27	CASGAGGNYEQYF
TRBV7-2	CASSRGSDVYEQYF
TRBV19	CASSIRPGAGANVLTF
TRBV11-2	CASSLGLAGGSYEQYF
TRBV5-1	CASSLWPPIAMATNSYNEQFF
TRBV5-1	CASSIELAGGSDTQYF
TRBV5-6	CASSFWGLAEFTDTQYF
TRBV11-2	CASSSRTSSIDEQYF
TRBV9	CASSGTGGLSYNEQFF
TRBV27	CASSPKTGTTGELFF
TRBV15	CATSFLRTDTQYF
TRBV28	CASSPPREQGPWGYTF
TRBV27	CASSLYYGENQPQHF
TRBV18	CASSPASRTYNEQFF